Sequencing of this TCR beta chain was carried out in a study of T-cell reconstitution after alpha-beta-depleted transplantation in children. Unique molecular identifiers were incorporated when the TCRbeta library was constructed. TCRdb fed the PCR reads into MiXCR, producing one record per CDR3 protein. Of about 610,000 distinct CDR3 sequences in the sample, more than 9% were seen once. This clonotype was detected ten times or more. The receptor was isolated from a human donor who donated a stem cell graft to a child with acute myeloid leukemia. The specimen was PBMCs from the stem cell graft donor, collected from the stem cell graft.

Written as DNA, the CDR3 is TGTGCCAGCAGTTACTCGTCCCAGCGGTCGAACACCGGGGAGCTGTTTTTT. Translation: CASSYSSQRSNTGELFF. The chain employs TRBV6-5 and TRBJ2-2; weak D call: TRBD2 (5 bases). Per germline, CDR1 MNHEY and CDR2 SVGAGI. V lost 0 bases and J 0 bases, leaving 11 bases between the germline ends. The CDR3 sequence is 17 residues long.